The 28 T cell receptor beta chains below were found in one sample sequenced in a study of cytomegalovirus exposure and HLA in healthy donors. The PCR employed 60 Vbeta primers together with 13 Jbeta primers. Assay: immunoSEQ multiplex PCR; the TCRdb copy retains only in-frame clones and omits some. Here the sample spans under 250,000 clones, over 80% being singletons. Sequencing input: PBMCs. All receptors derive from a man aged 35 to 55 in good health and CMV-seropositive.

The chain is built from TRBV6-1 and TRBJ1-6, with 10 nucleotides matching TRBD1. The V gene's germline CDR1 is MNHNS and CDR2 SASEGT. This CDR3 spans 14 amino acids. J was trimmed by 5 bases and V by 6 bases; bases with no gene match: 1. CDR3 residues: CASRGTGDNSPLHF. The CDR3 region has the DNA TGTGCCAGCAGGGGGACAGGGGATAATTCACCCCTCCACTTT.

The chain employs TRBV6-9 and TRBJ2-7; the D is unclear. V was clipped by 2 bases and J by 2 bases, with 7 bases between them. This CDR3 comprises 13 residues. CDR1 and CDR2 from the germline V gene are MNHGY and SVAAGI. This CDR3 reads CASSYRGTYEQYV. CDR3 coding DNA: TGTGCCAGCAGTTATCGCGGAACCTACGAGCAGTACGTC.

The V call is TRBV28, the J call TRBJ2-1; D is unclear. Germline CDR1 and CDR2: MDHEN and SYDVKM. The CDR3 extends over 14 amino acids. Trimming stripped 7 bases from V and 3 bases from J, with 13 bases between. CDR3 in DNA: TGTGCCAGCAACCCCCTGCGCTTCTACAATGAGCAGTTCTTC. Its translation: CASNPLRFYNEQFF.

This rearrangement joins TRBV5-1 to TRBJ2-7; a possible D gene is TRBD1 (5 bases). Germline CDR1 reads SGHRS; CDR2 reads YFSETQ. The CDR3 extends over 17 amino acids. The ends were cut back, 1 base at V and 0 bases at J, with 17 bases in the middle. CDR3 DNA sequence: TGCGCCAGCAGCTTGTCGCCTTGGACAAAAATCTCCTACGAGCAGTACTTC. This translates into CASSLSPWTKISYEQYF.

The chain combines TRBV13 with TRBJ2-2; 8 nucleotides line up with TRBD2. This CDR3 is 19 amino acids long. V was pared by 5 bases and J by 0 bases, with 14 bases of the junction left unmatched. CDR1 and CDR2 (germline): PRHDT, FYEKMQ (reference sequence). Here the CDR3 reads CASSPRPLAVSANTGELFF. The CDR3 nucleotides read TGTGCCAGCAGCCCCAGGCCACTAGCGGTGTCCGCGAACACCGGGGAGCTGTTTTTT. The variable domain in full, with the rest retrieved from reference TRBV13 and TRBJ2-2, is AAGVIQSPRHLIKEKRETATLKCYPIPRHDTVYWYQQGPGQDPQFLISFYEKMQSDKGSIPDRFSAQQFSDYHSELNMSSLELGDSALYFCASSPRPLAVSANTGELFFGEGSRLTVL.

The rearrangement uses TRBV29-1 and TRBJ2-1, with 8 bases lining up with TRBD1. The V gene's germline CDR1 is SQVTM and CDR2 ANQGSEA. V trimming: 7 bases; J trimming: 9 bases; junction bases outside the gene matches: 14. This CDR3 contains 14 residues. The CDR3 coding sequence is TGCAGCGCCCACTTTGAGACAGGGGTGGGTGAGCAGTTCTTC. This gives the protein CSAHFETGVGEQFF.

V is TRBV14 and J is TRBJ1-5; the D gene is possibly TRBD1 (5 bases). The CDR3 has 17 amino acids. Germline assignment: CDR1 SGHDN and CDR2 FVKESK. V gave up 4 bases and J gave up 3 bases, with 19 bases separating them. For the CDR3, the DNA is TGTGCCAGCAGCCCCGCGGCCGATCAGGGATACAATCAGCCCCAGCATTTT. Its translation: CASSPAADQGYNQPQHF. The full variable domain, with the rest looked up from reference TRBV14 and TRBJ1-5, is EAGVTQFPSHSVIEKGQTVTLRCDPISGHDNLYWYRRVMGKEIKFLLHFVKESKQDESGMPNNRFLAERTGGTYSTLKVQPAELEDSGVYFCASSPAADQGYNQPQHFGDGTRLSIL.

V and J are TRBV13 and TRBJ1-3; 8 bases match TRBD1. The V segment lost 5 bases and the J segment 4 bases; nucleotides outside the gene matches: 10. This CDR3 region has 16 residues. Germline-derived CDR1 and CDR2 are PRHDT and FYEKMQ (reference sequence). CDR3 in amino acids: CASSTRTGMLGNTIYF. The CDR3 DNA follows: TGTGCCAGCAGCACACGGACAGGGATGCTCGGAAACACCATATATTTT.

This sequence joins TRBV10-1 and TRBJ2-5, with a tentative D call TRBD1 (5 bases). Trimming pared 0 bases from V and 1 base from J, leaving 6 bases between. Germline V lookup: CDR1 WNHNN, CDR2 SYGVQD (reference sequence). The CDR3 is 14 amino acids. This CDR3 is CASSESRVQETQYF. Here the CDR3 DNA reads TGCGCCAGCAGTGAGTCCAGGGTCCAAGAGACCCAGTACTTC.

The chain recombines TRBV28 with TRBJ1-2, with D possibly matching TRBD1 (6 bases). Between the trimmed V and J ends, which lost 5 bases and 0 bases, there was a span of 22 bases. This CDR3 is built from 18 residues. Germline loops: CDR1 MDHEN, CDR2 SYDVKM. CDR3 sequence reads: CASSAPPGGGSTNYGYTF. CDR3 bases: TGTGCCAGCAGTGCCCCCCCTGGGGGCGGGAGTACTAACTATGGCTACACCTTC.

V is TRBV7-8 and J is TRBJ1-1; 7 positions match TRBD1. The V segment lost 4 bases and the J segment 1 base; nucleotides outside the gene matches: 6. Germline V gene lookup returns CDR1 SGHVS and CDR2 FQNEAQ. The CDR3 covers 15 residues. CDR3 amino acids: CASSSNRGGNTEAFF. The DNA of the CDR3 is TGTGCCAGCAGCTCCAACAGGGGAGGGAACACTGAAGCTTTCTTT. The complete variable domain, with remaining parts taken from reference TRBV7-8 and TRBJ1-1, reads GAGVSQSPRYKVAKRGQDVALRCDPISGHVSLFWYQQALGQGPEFLTYFQNEAQLDKSGLPSDRFFAERPEGSVSTLKIQRTQQEDSAVYLCASSSNRGGNTEAFFGQGTRLTVV.

The CDR3 DNA sequence: TGTGCCATCAGCGACCGGGACAGGGAAACCTACGAGCAGTACTTC. Translating it yields CAISDRDRETYEQYF. The V and J genes are TRBV10-3 and TRBJ2-5, with 9 positions matching TRBD1. TRBJ2-7 matches the DNA end more closely, so the J call is doubtful. The CDR3 has 15 amino acids. Germline-derived CDR1 and CDR2 are ENHRY and SYGVKD.

This clone has just one count. The chain combines TRBV5-1 with TRBJ2-2, with 10 positions matching TRBD2. Germline loops: CDR1 SGHRS, CDR2 YFSETQ. CDR3 length: 15 residues. The V gene end was trimmed by 2 bases and the J gene end by 6 bases; junction bases not matched to a gene: 4. The CDR3 DNA follows: TGCGCCAGCAGCTTCCTAGCGGGAGAGGCCGGGGAGCTGTTTTTT. Residues: CASSFLAGEAGELFF.

The V call is TRBV11-2, the J call TRBJ1-2, with 7 bases that match TRBD1. Germline assignment: CDR1 SGHAT and CDR2 FQNNGV. Trimming took 1 base from V and 8 from J; bases not matched to a gene: 10. The CDR3 has 15 residues. The CDR3 DNA sequence: TGTGCCAGCAGCTTAGTAGGCAGGGGGTTGGACGGCTACACCTTC. It specifies CASSLVGRGLDGYTF.

This chain connects TRBV6-1 to TRBJ1-2; no reliable D call. This CDR3 spans 15 amino acids. Germline-derived CDR1 and CDR2 are MNHNS and SASEGT. Trimming left V 2 bases short and J 4 bases short, with 14 bases between. The CDR3 DNA sequence: TGTGCCAGCAGTGAAACTCCGTTATCATCCTATGGCTACACCTTC. Translating it yields CASSETPLSSYGYTF.

This chain joins TRBV7-6 and TRBJ2-1, with 9 positions matching TRBD2. The CDR3 is 16 amino acids. Germline trimming cut 4 bases from V and 6 bases from J; bases unmatched to any gene: 10. Germline loops: CDR1 SGHVS, CDR2 FNYEAQ. CDR3 coding DNA: TGTGCCAGCAGCTCTGTCAGCGGGAGGACGACCAATGAGCAGTTCTTC. The encoded protein is CASSSVSGRTTNEQFF. Full variable domain (outside the CDR3, taken from reference TRBV7-6 and TRBJ2-1): GAGVSQSPRYKVTKRGQDVALRCDPISGHVSLYWYRQALGQGPEFLTYFNYEAQQDKSGLPNDRFSAERPEGSISTLTIQRTEQRDSAMYRCASSSVSGRTTNEQFFGPGTRLTVL.

The chain uses TRBV7-6 and TRBJ1-5; D possibly corresponds to TRBD1 (6 bases). Germline values: CDR1 SGHVS, CDR2 FNYEAQ. Between the trimmed V and J ends, which lost 0 bases and 6 bases, there was a span of 12 bases. This CDR3 contains 15 residues. CDR3: CASSLAPTGLQPQHF. The CDR3 region has the DNA TGTGCCAGCAGCTTAGCACCCACAGGGCTTCAGCCCCAGCATTTT.

This rearrangement joins TRBV6-5 to TRBJ1-1, with D hard to call. The germline V gene encodes CDR1 MNHEY and CDR2 SVGAGI. V lost 0 bases, J lost 4 bases, and 12 bases lay in between. The CDR3 totals 15 residues. CDR3 sequence: CASSYSTGESTEAFF. Written as DNA, the CDR3 is TGTGCCAGCAGTTACTCGACCGGGGAGAGCACTGAAGCTTTCTTT.

This chain joins TRBV30 and TRBJ1-2; tentatively, D is TRBD1 (6 bases). Per germline, CDR1 GTSNPN and CDR2 SVGIG (reference sequence). V was clipped by 1 base and J by 6 bases, with 24 bases between them. This CDR3 spans 17 amino acids. The CDR3 loop reads CAWSAKTSVPWGHGYTF. In DNA, the CDR3 is TGTGCCTGGAGTGCCAAGACGTCCGTTCCATGGGGGCATGGCTACACCTTC.

The chain joins TRBV5-8 to TRBJ2-3; D possibly corresponds to TRBD1 (5 bases). There are 15 residues in the CDR3. Trimming stripped 0 bases from V and 3 bases from J, with 11 bases between. Germline lookup yields CDR1 SGHTS and CDR2 YDEGEE. Written as DNA, the CDR3 is TGTGCCAGCAGCTTGGCAAGGGGCACGACAGATACGCAGTATTTT. It translates to CASSLARGTTDTQYF.

The chain combines TRBV27 with TRBJ1-5; the D gene is possibly TRBD1 (5 bases). Deletions cut 5 bases from V and 1 base from J, with 9 bases between. The CDR3 has 14 residues. Germline CDR1 and CDR2: MNHEY and SMNVEV (reference sequence). CDR3 nucleotide sequence: TGTGCCAGCAGTCTCAGGGTAAGCAATCAGCCCCAGCATTTT. It codes for CASSLRVSNQPQHF.

The gene calls are TRBV14 and TRBJ1-2, with TRBD1 as a possible D gene (6 bases). Trimming stripped 1 base from V and 7 bases from J, with 16 bases between. This CDR3 spans 15 amino acids. CDR1 is SGHDN and CDR2 is FVKESK in the germline V gene. CDR3 region: CASSQVLGQLGGYTF. In DNA form, the CDR3 reads TGTGCCAGCAGCCAAGTTTTAGGACAGTTGGGTGGCTACACCTTC. Full variable domain (rest looked up from reference TRBV14 and TRBJ1-2): EAGVTQFPSHSVIEKGQTVTLRCDPISGHDNLYWYRRVMGKEIKFLLHFVKESKQDESGMPNNRFLAERTGGTYSTLKVQPAELEDSGVYFCASSQVLGQLGGYTFGSGTRLTVV.

This clone was seen a few times. J is TRBJ2-3 and V is TRBV7-2; TRBD2 agrees at 13 bases. The junction had 5 bases not matched to a gene; V was cut back by 5 bases and J by 12 bases. The CDR3 contains 13 residues. Germline CDR1 reads SGHTA; CDR2 reads FQGNSA. This CDR3 reads CASSTGLAGDQYF. The CDR3 nucleotides read TGTGCCAGCAGCACCGGACTAGCGGGAGACCAGTATTTT.

Of note for this clone: A junction end diverges from the germline sequence, so it may reflect a read error. The chain is built from TRBV27 and TRBJ2-1; 8 bases match TRBD2. Germline CDR1 and CDR2: MNHEY and SMNVEV (reference sequence). The length of the CDR3 is 14 residues. CDR3: CASRFSAGGNEQFF. As DNA, the CDR3 is TGTGCCAGCCGTTTTTCTGCGGGGGGCAATGAGCAGTTCTTC.

The sample holds one count of this clone. The chain couples TRBV4-1 to TRBJ2-1, with D perhaps matching TRBD2 (6 bases). Between the trimmed V and J ends, which lost 0 bases and 3 bases, there was a span of 12 bases. CDR1 MGHRA and CDR2 YSYEKL come from the germline V gene. CDR3 length equals 16 residues. Here the CDR3 reads CASSQDLAGSYNEQFF. CDR3 nucleotide sequence: TGCGCCAGCAGCCAAGATCTGGCGGGAAGCTACAATGAGCAGTTCTTC.

This chain joins TRBV18 and TRBJ1-1, with D tentatively TRBD1 (6 bases). The germline CDR1 and CDR2 sequences are KGHSH and LQKENI. The CDR3 totals 13 residues. V gave up 2 bases and J gave up 5 bases, with 9 bases separating them. CDR3 residues: CASSPLGGTEAFF. CDR3 nucleotide sequence: TGTGCCAGCTCACCATTAGGGGGTACTGAAGCTTTCTTT. The full variable domain, in which reference TRBV18 and TRBJ1-1 provide the parts outside the CDR3, is NAGVMQNPRHLVRRRGQEARLRCSPMKGHSHVYWYRQLPEEGLKFMVYLQKENIIDESGMPKERFSAEFPKEGPSILRIQQVVRGDSAAYFCASSPLGGTEAFFGQGTRLTVV.

The rearrangement joins TRBV7-3 to TRBJ1-2; D might be TRBD1 (6 bases). The germline V and J ends were trimmed by 4 bases and 8 bases, with 17 bases remaining between them. The CDR3 is 14 amino acids. The germline CDR1 and CDR2 sequences are SGHTA and FQGTGA. This CDR3 reads CASSSQAGAQGYTF. The CDR3 DNA is TGTGCCAGCAGCTCCCAAGCAGGGGCGCAGGGCTACACCTTC.

The chain has TRBV11-2 and TRBJ2-1; 8 nucleotides line up with TRBD2. The V segment lost 7 bases and the J segment 2 bases; nucleotides outside the gene matches: 10. This CDR3 comprises 16 residues. The germline CDR1 and CDR2 sequences are SGHAT and FQNNGV. Here the CDR3 DNA reads TGTGCCAGCAAACCCGTCAGCGGGAGCACCTACAATGAGCAGTTCTTC. Translating gives CASKPVSGSTYNEQFF.